The T cell receptor beta chain described here comes from a study of T cell responses to AZD1222 COVID-19 vaccine (dated by TCRdb to 2020 to 2023). Concerning the study at large: TCR sequencing was performed for 230 to 250 trial participants, of whom around 210 were given two doses of AZD1222 and some 25 were given two doses of MenACWY control vaccine. Trial participants were enrolled into age subgroups of 18-55, 56-69 and 70-plus years, which contained about 150, 27 and 61 TCR-sequenced participants, respectively. The paper as a whole reports these results and caveats: No day 14 peak-response samples were available, so repertoires were characterized only after the peak T cell response. Conclusions about previously exposed vaccinees are limited because only six or seven AZD1222 recipients were SARS-CoV-2 seropositive at baseline. After two AZD1222 doses, both the breadth and the depth of spike-specific TCRs were significantly higher than at day 0 and than in MenACWY recipients. Participants were mostly white British and included more females than males, and it was suggested by the authors that clonal diversity may have been underestimated. The 56-69-year group was small, and its depth increase did not reach significance, likely because of low power. Vaccine-associated CD4 TCRs spanned the whole spike protein, with dominant responses in regions 160-218 and 743-854. Reportedly, almost half of the unique spike-specific TCRs recognized epitopes lying outside the regions that are mutated in the B.1.351 and B.1.1.7 variants.

A distance of 18 bases separates the germline ends of V and J, which lose 6 bases and 2 bases respectively. Measured from the cysteine to the phenylalanine, the CDR3 is 15 residues long. The DNA shown is the 45-base CDR3, in frame from base 1. The germline V gene (reference sequence) sets CDR1 to SGHKS and CDR2 to YYEKEE. Concerning this clone itself: It has no known antigen specificity. Base qualities are missing; no much larger clone stands one base away.

The time point label for this specimen denotes: about 28 days (+/-7) after the second vaccine dose. Because spike-specific TCR depth and breadth did not differ between the two schedules, AZD1222 recipients who got a second dose at roughly 4 weeks were pooled with those who got a second dose at roughly 12 weeks. Samples from vaccinated people were obtained from the UK trials COV001 and COV002, which included a single-blind randomized controlled phase 2/3 trial of AZD1222 (ChAdOx1 nCoV-19) in healthy adults. Trial participant PBMC samples were collected at day 0 and day 28 after the second dose for TCRbeta chain sequencing. The CDR3 regions of human TCRbeta chains were analyzed by immunosequencing. Turning to the authors' computational methods: TCRs in the repertoires were matched against a reference library of SARS-CoV-2-specific TCRs that had been generated with the MIRA antigen-specificity platform. Breadth was defined as the fraction of unique TCRs that were SARS-CoV-2-associated. Depth was defined as the fraction of total T cells that were SARS-CoV-2-associated. Using the MIRA data, each spike-specific TCR was assigned both to the spike region to which the TCR was reactive and to a CD4 or CD8 class. Log10-transformed breadth and depth values were compared by one-way ANOVA with Sidak's multiple comparisons tests. Entries here come from immuneACCESS through TCRdb and include only in-frame sequences with V and J called. Some clones fail to appear in such tables; in the studies checked, an unresolved V gene covers under half of the shortfall, and the cause of the remainder is unknown. That table gives V, J and clone size, and the DNA gave D and trimming. A total of about 84,000 clones appear in this sample, 75% to 95% of them only once. In total, the top ten clones hold about 9.9% of the sample.

This receptor was taken from an adult who received the AZD1222 COVID-19 vaccine. The V and J genes are TRBV5-5 and TRBJ2-7; TRBD1 is a weak D gene call, 6 bases matching. Sample: peripheral blood, taken 28 days after the second AZD1222 dose. The CDR3 in this case is CASKYRVGEAYEQYF. At the DNA level, the sequence is TGTGCCAGCAAATACAGGGTAGGGGAAGCCTACGAGCAGTACTTC.